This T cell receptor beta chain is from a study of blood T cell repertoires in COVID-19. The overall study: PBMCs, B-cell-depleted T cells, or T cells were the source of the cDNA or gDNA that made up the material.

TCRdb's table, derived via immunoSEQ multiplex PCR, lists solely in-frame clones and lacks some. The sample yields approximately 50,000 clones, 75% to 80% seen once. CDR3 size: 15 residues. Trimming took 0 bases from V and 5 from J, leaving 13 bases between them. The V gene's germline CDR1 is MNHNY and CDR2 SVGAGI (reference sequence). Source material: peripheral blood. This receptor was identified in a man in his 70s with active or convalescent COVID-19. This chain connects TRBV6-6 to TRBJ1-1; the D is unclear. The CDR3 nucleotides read TGTGCCAGCAGTTACTCCCCCGCCCGTCGGACTGAAGCTTTCTTT. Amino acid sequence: CASSYSPARRTEAFF.